Listed here are 28 T cell receptor beta chains from one sample, sequenced in a study of OX40 agonist ivuxolimab in advanced cancers. Assay used: immunoSEQ multiplex PCR; TCRdb lists only in-frame clones, some missing. The sample contains roughly 90,000 clones, roughly 93% of which appear only once. The sequencing here drew on CD4+ or CD8+ T cells sorted from blood, taken in a trial of the OX40 agonist ivuxolimab. The receptors here all came from an adult with an advanced solid tumor such as melanoma, head and neck, liver or kidney cancer.

V is TRBV27 and J is TRBJ2-3; 8 bases fit TRBD1. This CDR3 is 15 amino acids long. CDR1 is MNHEY, CDR2 SMNVEV, per germline (reference sequence). V trimming: 5 bases; J trimming: 4 bases; junction bases outside the gene matches: 8. In nucleotides, the CDR3 is TGTGCCAGCAGTCGGACAGGGAGTAGTGCAGATACGCAGTATTTT. It codes for CASSRTGSSADTQYF.

The V and J genes are TRBV28 and TRBJ1-2, with D maybe TRBD1 (5 bases). The CDR3 spans 16 residues. The germline V gene encodes CDR1 MDHEN and CDR2 SYDVKM. V was pared by 7 bases and J by 2 bases, with 20 bases between. CDR3 residues: CASNVRGQPSNYGYTF. In DNA form, the CDR3 reads TGTGCCAGCAATGTAAGGGGCCAGCCCTCCAACTATGGCTACACCTTC.

The rearrangement uses TRBV21-1 and TRBJ1-6; the table names TRBD1, a call not compared with the DNA. TRBV21-1 is shown as a pseudogene. The CDR3 contains 19 residues. Written as DNA, the CDR3 is TGTGCCAGCAGCAAAGTCACCGGGACAGGGGGCGTGAGACGGTCACCCCTCCACTTT. It translates to CASSKVTGTGGVRRSPLHF.

Here the CDR3 reads CASSLGQTNTGELFF. In DNA form, the CDR3 reads TGCGCCAGCAGCTTAGGGCAGACGAACACCGGGGAGCTGTTTTTT. The rearrangement joins TRBV5-1 to TRBJ2-2, with unresolved D. CDR1 SGHRS and CDR2 YFSETQ come from the germline V gene. V was pared by 2 bases and J by 0 bases, with 8 bases between. This CDR3 contains 15 residues. Full variable domain (missing parts from reference TRBV5-1 and TRBJ2-2): KAGVTQTPRYLIKTRGQQVTLSCSPISGHRSVSWYQQTPGQGLQFLFEYFSETQRNKGNFPGRFSGRQFSNSRSEMNVSTLELGDSALYLCASSLGQTNTGELFFGEGSRLTVL.

V gene TRBV7-9 combines with J gene TRBJ2-1, with 9 bases identical to TRBD2. J was trimmed by 8 bases and V by 5 bases; bases with no gene match: 4. This CDR3 region has 13 residues. Germline lookup yields CDR1 SEHNR and CDR2 FQNEAQ (reference sequence). CDR3 in amino acids: CASSTGTSHEQFF. For the CDR3, the DNA is TGTGCCAGCAGCACGGGGACTAGCCATGAGCAGTTCTTC.

Points on this clone: The junction differs from germline at one of its ends, possibly a read error. The chain is built from TRBV4-1 and TRBJ1-2; a weak D match, TRBD1 (6 bases). The V gene's germline CDR1 is MGHRA and CDR2 YSYEKL. The CDR3 length is 16 residues. CDR3 in amino acids: CASSQDSGGARYGHTF. CDR3 in DNA: TGCGCCAGCAGCCAAGATTCTGGGGGCGCGCGCTATGGCCACACCTTC.

This chain connects TRBV6-5 to TRBJ1-1, with 7 bases that match TRBD1. Looked up from germline, CDR1 is MNHEY and CDR2 is SVGAGI. CDR3 length: 14 amino acids. Germline trimming cut 6 bases from V and 1 base from J; bases unmatched to any gene: 5. For the CDR3, the DNA is TGTGCCAGCAGGAAGGACAGGAGGAACACTGAAGCTTTCTTT. Protein sequence: CASRKDRRNTEAFF.

The rearrangement uses TRBV30 and TRBJ1-6, with a possible D match to TRBD1 (6 bases). Per the germline V gene, CDR1 is GTSNPN and CDR2 is SVGIG (reference sequence). Trimming took 4 bases from V and 9 from J, leaving 19 bases between them. The CDR3 has 15 amino acids. The DNA for the CDR3 is TGTGCCTGGATACCCTCCGTGAGGGGGAGTTCACCCCTCCACTTT. Residues: CAWIPSVRGSSPLHF.

This chain joins TRBV28 and TRBJ2-2; D is tentatively TRBD1 or TRBD2 (5 bases each). Looked up from germline, CDR1 is MDHEN and CDR2 is SYDVKM. Trimming cost V 3 bases and J 6 bases, with 11 bases left between them. This CDR3 is 14 amino acids long. The CDR3 coding sequence is TGTGCCAGCAGTTTGTTTCAGGGAGCCGGGGAGCTGTTTTTT. It codes for CASSLFQGAGELFF.

V and J are TRBV7-8 and TRBJ2-3; possibly TRBD2 for D (6 bases). Per the germline V gene, CDR1 is SGHVS and CDR2 is FQNEAQ. This CDR3 is 17 amino acids long. Trimming removed 5 bases from V and 0 bases from J, with 18 bases in between. In DNA form, the CDR3 reads TGTGCCAGCAGCCCGGGTCGATTAGCGGCTAGCACAGATACGCAGTATTTT. It codes for CASSPGRLAASTDTQYF.

The chain links TRBV7-3 to TRBJ2-6; D unresolved. Per germline, CDR1 SGHTA and CDR2 FQGTGA. The CDR3 sequence is 17 residues long. The V end lost 1 base, the J end lost 0 bases, and 10 bases lay between the germline ends. CDR3 coding DNA: TGTGCCAGCAGCTTAAATCCCACCCGCTCTGGGGCCAACGTCCTGACTTTC. Its translation is CASSLNPTRSGANVLTF.

This chain links TRBV6-4 with TRBJ1-2; tentative D call: TRBD1 (5 bases). The CDR3 consists of 16 residues. Germline V CDR1 and CDR2: MRHNA, SNTAGT. The V end lost 2 bases, the J end lost 4 bases, and 17 bases lay between the germline ends. The CDR3 DNA reads TGTGCCAGCAGTGACGAGGGGCAGAGGAGTTTCTATGGCTACACCTTC. Its translation: CASSDEGQRSFYGYTF.

The chain recombines TRBV7-9 with TRBJ1-3; perhaps TRBD1 as D (6 bases). CDR1 is SEHNR and CDR2 is FQNEAQ in the germline V gene (reference sequence). The CDR3 has 14 residues. Trimming took 4 bases from V and 3 from J, leaving 10 bases between them. The CDR3 DNA sequence: TGTGCCAGCAGCTGGATAGGGGGTGGAAACACCATATATTTT. Its translation is CASSWIGGGNTIYF.

The rearrangement links TRBV7-6 to TRBJ2-3; 10 nucleotides align to TRBD2. The CDR3 totals 16 residues. CDR1 and CDR2 (germline): SGHVS, FNYEAQ. The V and J ends lost 1 base and 4 bases, in that order; junction bases with no gene match: 5. The CDR3 sequence: CASSLGSSGSADTQYF. In nucleotides, the CDR3 is TGTGCCAGCAGCTTAGGGTCTAGCGGGAGCGCAGATACGCAGTATTTT. Full variable domain (rest looked up from reference TRBV7-6 and TRBJ2-3): GAGVSQSPRYKVTKRGQDVALRCDPISGHVSLYWYRQALGQGPEFLTYFNYEAQQDKSGLPNDRFSAERPEGSISTLTIQRTEQRDSAMYRCASSLGSSGSADTQYFGPGTRLTVL.

This chain links TRBV6-6 with TRBJ2-7; no clear D. This CDR3 is 13 amino acids long. Germline lookup yields CDR1 MNHNY and CDR2 SVGAGI (reference sequence). With 7 bases removed from V and 3 bases from J, the gap between germline ends came to 13 bases. The CDR3 spells CASTLLENYEQYF. The CDR3, as DNA: TGTGCCAGCACCCTACTGGAGAACTACGAGCAGTACTTC.

This CDR3 reads CASSSGTGTYNEQFF. In nucleotides, the CDR3 is TGTGCCAGCAGCTCCGGGACAGGCACCTACAATGAGCAGTTCTTC. This chain links TRBV7-3 with TRBJ2-1, with 8 bases identical to TRBD1. V was pared by 4 bases and J by 2 bases, with 4 bases of the junction left unmatched. There are 15 residues in the CDR3. The germline CDR1 and CDR2 sequences are SGHTA and FQGTGA. The variable domain in full, with the rest retrieved from reference TRBV7-3 and TRBJ2-1, is GAGVSQTPSNKVTEKGKYVELRCDPISGHTALYWYRQSLGQGPEFLIYFQGTGAADDSGLPNDRFFAVRPEGSVSTLKIQRTERGDSAVYLCASSSGTGTYNEQFFGPGTRLTVL.

The rearrangement joins TRBV18 to TRBJ2-1, with TRBD2 matching over 11 bases. The trim removed 7 bases at V and 8 bases at J, leaving 10 bases unmatched. The germline CDR1 and CDR2 sequences are KGHSH and LQKENI. The CDR3 totals 15 residues. The CDR3 here is CASCALAGVFDEQFF. The CDR3 DNA follows: TGTGCCAGCTGTGCACTAGCGGGAGTTTTCGATGAGCAGTTCTTC.

As DNA, the CDR3 is TGTGCCAGCAGCTTAGTATTGGGGGAGAATCAGCCCCAGCATTTT. Translation: CASSLVLGENQPQHF. V is TRBV7-2 and J is TRBJ1-5, with D perhaps matching TRBD1 (5 bases). This CDR3 contains 15 residues. CDR1 SGHTA and CDR2 FQGNSA come from the germline V gene. The germline V and J ends were trimmed by 1 base and 4 bases, with 11 bases remaining between them.

This sequence joins TRBV5-1 and TRBJ2-1, with D possibly TRBD2 on 6 matching bases. Per germline, CDR1 SGHRS and CDR2 YFSETQ. The CDR3 loop spans 15 amino acids. V was cut by 2 bases and J by 7 bases, with 16 bases left in between. CDR3: CASSLGEEVGNEQFF. CDR3 bases: TGCGCCAGCAGCTTAGGGGAGGAGGTTGGAAATGAGCAGTTCTTC.

This rearrangement joins TRBV6-1 to TRBJ2-3; D uncertain. Germline V gene lookup returns CDR1 MNHNS and CDR2 SASEGT. The CDR3 is made up of 13 amino acids. Trimming removed 5 bases from V and 3 bases from J, with 9 bases in between. Here the CDR3 reads CASSFTATDTQYF. CDR3 nucleotide sequence: TGTGCCAGCAGTTTCACAGCTACAGATACGCAGTATTTT.

The V call is TRBV4-2, the J call TRBJ2-3; the match to TRBD2 covers 9 bases. Germline V gene sequence: CDR1 LGHNA, CDR2 YNFKEQ. This CDR3 is 16 amino acids long. Germline trimming cut 0 bases from V and 4 bases from J; bases unmatched to any gene: 5. The CDR3 is CASSQEAGGMSDTQYF. The DNA for the CDR3 is TGTGCCAGCAGCCAAGAAGCGGGAGGAATGTCAGATACGCAGTATTTT.

The chain combines TRBV2 with TRBJ2-3; perhaps TRBD2 as D (6 bases). V was trimmed by 3 bases and J by 2 bases, leaving 9 bases between them. Germline assignment: CDR1 SNHLY and CDR2 FYNNEI. CDR3 length equals 14 residues. For the CDR3, the DNA is TGTGCCAGCAGTGATGGAGGGATCACAGATACGCAGTATTTT. It translates to CASSDGGITDTQYF.

The chain carries TRBV7-2 and TRBJ1-1, with D possibly being TRBD1 (5 bases). V was clipped by 1 base and J by 11 bases, with 14 bases between them. Germline V gives CDR1 SGHTA, CDR2 FQGNSA. The CDR3 consists of 13 residues. The CDR3 nucleotides read TGTGCCAGCAGCTTAGGCAGGGACTTTGGGGCTTTCTTT. Protein: CASSLGRDFGAFF.

Concerning this clone itself: One end of the junction varies from germline; a read error may be responsible. The CDR3 loop reads CASSATEGVLQAF. For the CDR3, the DNA is TGTGCCAGCAGTGCGACAGAAGGGGTTCTCCAAGCCTTT. V and J are TRBV6-6 and TRBJ1-1, with D perhaps matching TRBD1 (5 bases). The CDR3 contains 13 residues. Germline loops: CDR1 MNHNY, CDR2 SVGAGI (reference sequence).

The V call is TRBV7-3, the J call TRBJ2-3, with D unresolved. V dropped 4 bases and J dropped 2 bases, with 13 bases sitting between them. CDR3 size: 15 residues. Germline lookup yields CDR1 SGHTA and CDR2 FQGTGA. The CDR3 sequence: CASSSRSGPTDTQYF. CDR3 nucleotide sequence: TGTGCCAGCAGCTCCCGGTCGGGCCCCACAGATACGCAGTATTTT.

As concerns this clone: Compared with germline, one end of the junction differs, possibly owing to a read error. The chain links TRBV2 to TRBJ2-7; 7 bases are shared with TRBD1. Germline V gene lookup returns CDR1 SNHLY and CDR2 FYNNEI. The CDR3 loop spans 13 amino acids. The CDR3 coding sequence is TGCGGACCCGGGACAGCTAAGTCCTACGAGCAGTACTTC. Protein: CGPGTAKSYEQYF. The full variable domain, in which reference TRBV2 and TRBJ2-7 provide the parts outside the CDR3, is EPEVTQTPSHQVTQMGQEVILRCVPISNHLYFYWYRQILGQKVEFLVSFYNNEISEKSEIFDDQFSVERPDGSNFTLKIRSTKLEDSAMYFCGPGTAKSYEQYFGPGTRLTVT.

The chain is built from TRBV25-1 and TRBJ2-5; D possibly matches TRBD1 or TRBD2 (5 bases each). Germline assignment: CDR1 MGHDK and CDR2 SYGVNS. The germline V and J ends were trimmed by 5 bases and 4 bases, with 14 bases remaining between them. The CDR3 has 14 amino acids. The chain's CDR3 is CASSKPGSGETQYF. The CDR3 nucleotides are TGTGCCAGCAGTAAGCCAGGGAGCGGAGAGACCCAGTACTTC.

This clone was seen a single time. This chain connects TRBV5-5 to TRBJ2-7, with 10 nucleotides matching TRBD2. V trimming: 4 bases; J trimming: 4 bases; junction bases outside the gene matches: 2. Germline assignment: CDR1 SGHKS and CDR2 YYEKEE (reference sequence). The CDR3 contains 13 residues. This CDR3 is CASSRTSGYEQYF. The CDR3 nucleotides are TGTGCCAGCAGCCGGACTAGCGGTTACGAGCAGTACTTC.